This T cell receptor (beta chain) was captured by sequencing in a study of T cell responses to AZD1222 COVID-19 vaccine (dated by TCRdb to the early 2020s). Some background on the complete study: TCR sequencing was performed for over 230 trial participants, of whom roughly 200 were given two doses of AZD1222 and 26 were given two doses of MenACWY control vaccine. Enrollment into the trials was organized by age into subgroups of 18-55, 56-69 and 70-plus years, and those subgroups contained roughly 150, 30 and 60 TCR-sequenced participants, respectively. Beyond this particular receptor, the publication reports: In the small 56-69-year group, the increase in depth fell short of significance, most likely because of low power. Most participants were white British and females outnumbered males, and the authors suggested that clonal diversity may have been underestimated. Because no day 14 peak-response samples were available, repertoires were characterized only after the peak T cell response. Nearly half of unique spike-specific TCRs reportedly recognized epitopes outside regions mutated in the B.1.351 and B.1.1.7 variants. CD4 TCRs associated with the vaccine covered the entire spike protein, and the dominant responses were in regions 160-218 and 743-854. A significant rise in spike-specific TCR breadth and depth was observed after two AZD1222 doses relative to day 0 and relative to MenACWY recipients. Conclusions about previously exposed vaccinees were limited because only a handful of AZD1222 recipients were SARS-CoV-2 seropositive at baseline.

On this clone itself: The specificity of this receptor is unknown. Base qualities are not recorded, but no much larger clone differs from it by a single base.

The CDR3 regions of human TCRbeta chains were analyzed by immunosequencing. The published analysis was carried out like this. TCRs in the repertoires were matched against a reference library of SARS-CoV-2-specific TCRs that had been generated with the MIRA antigen-specificity platform. Breadth was defined as the fraction of unique TCRs that were SARS-CoV-2-associated, and depth was defined as the fraction of total T cells that were SARS-CoV-2-associated. Using the MIRA data, every spike-specific TCR was mapped to the spike region that the TCR reacted to and assigned to either a CD4 or a CD8 class. Log10-transformed breadth and depth values were compared by one-way ANOVA with Sidak's multiple comparisons tests. TCRdb holds this immuneACCESS table with in-frame rearrangements only. Some clones are missing; in checked studies, unresolved V genes explain under half, and the rest has no known cause. The V and J calls and clone size are taken from that table; D and trimming were inferred from the DNA. Counted in this sample were under 150,000 clones; roughly 88% of them appeared once. The ten largest clonotypes hold 1.9% of the sample.

What the time point label conveys for this sample: about 28 days (+/-7) after the second vaccine dose. AZD1222 recipients with second doses at about 4 weeks or about 12 weeks were pooled, because spike-specific TCR depth and breadth did not differ between schedules. Vaccinee samples came from UK trials COV001 and COV002, including a single-blind randomized controlled phase 2/3 trial of AZD1222 (ChAdOx1 nCoV-19) in healthy adults. For TCRbeta chain sequencing, PBMC samples from trial participants were taken at day 0 and at day 28 after the second dose. V gives up 3 bases and J gives up 1 base, and the segment between their germline ends measures 9 bases. The CDR3 numbers 14 residues from cysteine through phenylalanine. Only the CDR3 region is kept as DNA, spanning 42 bases read in frame from base 1. CDR1 and CDR2 are read off the germline V gene as KGHSH and LQKENI.

The material sequenced was peripheral blood, taken 28 days after the second AZD1222 dose. The sequence came from an adult who received the AZD1222 COVID-19 vaccine. The chain is assembled from TRBV18 and TRBJ1-1; the D gene cannot be resolved reliably. The CDR3 reads CASSPKGSNTEAFF. The bases are TGTGCCAGCTCACCGAAGGGTTCGAACACTGAAGCTTTCTTT.